This entry lists 6 T cell receptor beta chains sequenced from one sample in a study of blood T cells in healthy people across ages. Alongside a J-beta primer mix, a sample-barcoded 5' primer served in a second PCR lasting about 7 to 11 cycles. TCRdb reprocessed the 5' RACE reads via MiXCR and lists one record per CDR3 protein. The repertoire holds 1,500,000 or so distinct CDR3 sequences, 59% seen once, with more than 6% in the top ten. Sequencing was carried out using blood. The receptors come from a man aged 18 to 35 in good health.

This clonotype was seen just once. The V and J genes are TRBV7-2 and TRBJ2-1; D is uncertain. There are 15 residues in the CDR3. Germline CDR1 is SGHTA and CDR2 is FQGNSA. V lost 1 base to trimming and J lost 4 bases, with 11 bases between them. Here the CDR3 reads CASSLGRNGYNEQFF. CDR3 DNA sequence: TGTGCCAGCAGCTTAGGAAGGAATGGATACAATGAGCAGTTCTTC.

This clonotype has only a few counts. V usage is TRBV5-1 and J usage is TRBJ2-1; 7 bases map to TRBD1. The CDR3 has 14 amino acids. Germline V gene sequence: CDR1 SGHRS, CDR2 YFSETQ. J lost 7 bases, V lost 4 bases, and 8 bases had no gene match. This CDR3 reads CASSVRTGLNEQFF. The DNA of the CDR3 is TGCGCCAGCAGCGTCAGGACAGGCCTGAATGAGCAGTTCTTC.

This clonotype was recorded only once. V is TRBV5-6 and J is TRBJ2-7, with D perhaps matching TRBD2 (5 bases). The end of the DNA fits TRBJ2-5 better, so the J call may be wrong. The germline V gene has CDR1 SGHDT and CDR2 YYEEEE. This CDR3 contains 14 residues. The CDR3 DNA follows: TGTGCCAGCAGCTTGGAGGGAGTCTGGAAGACCCAGTACTTC. Translated: CASSLEGVWKTQYF.

This clonotype was observed a handful of times. The chain is built from TRBV2 and TRBJ2-3; D gene uncertain. V was shortened by 11 bases and J by 2 bases, with 17 bases between the two germline ends. The CDR3 contains 14 residues. In germline, CDR1 is SNHLY, CDR2 FYNNEI. For the CDR3, the DNA is TGTGCCCGAACCCCAGGCGAAAACACAGATACGCAGTATTTT. Translated: CARTPGENTDTQYF.

There are a few counts of this clonotype. The rearrangement links TRBV24-1 to TRBJ2-6, with D possibly being TRBD2 (5 bases). Per germline, CDR1 KGHDR and CDR2 SFDVKD. This CDR3 has 16 amino acids. The germline V and J ends were trimmed by 4 bases and 0 bases, with 9 bases remaining between them. The CDR3 spells CATSEPTSSGANVLTF. CDR3 nucleotide sequence: TGTGCCACCAGTGAGCCCACTAGCTCTGGGGCCAACGTCCTGACTTTC.

The CDR3 coding sequence is TGCAGTGCTAGAGATCTGGGGCGGGGTAATGAGCAGTTCTTC. It translates to CSARDLGRGNEQFF. The J gene is TRBJ2-1, the V gene TRBV20-1; D is perhaps TRBD2 (6 bases). Trimming took off 0 bases at V and 7 bases at J, with 13 bases between the two ends. The CDR3 has 14 amino acids. CDR1 DFQATT and CDR2 SNEGSKA come from the germline V gene (reference sequence).